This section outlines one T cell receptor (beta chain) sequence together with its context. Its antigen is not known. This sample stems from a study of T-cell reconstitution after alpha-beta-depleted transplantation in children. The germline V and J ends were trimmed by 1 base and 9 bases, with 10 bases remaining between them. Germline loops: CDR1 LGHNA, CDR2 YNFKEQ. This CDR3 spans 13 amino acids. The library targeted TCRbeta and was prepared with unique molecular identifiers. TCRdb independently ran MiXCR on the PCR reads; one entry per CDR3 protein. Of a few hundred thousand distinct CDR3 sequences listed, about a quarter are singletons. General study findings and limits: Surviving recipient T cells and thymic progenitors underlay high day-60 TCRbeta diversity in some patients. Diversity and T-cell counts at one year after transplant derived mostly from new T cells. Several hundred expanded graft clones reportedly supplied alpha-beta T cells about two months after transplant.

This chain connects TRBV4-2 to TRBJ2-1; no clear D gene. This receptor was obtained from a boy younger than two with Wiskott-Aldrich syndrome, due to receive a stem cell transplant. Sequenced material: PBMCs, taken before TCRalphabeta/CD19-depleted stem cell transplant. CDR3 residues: CASSQAVLGEQFF. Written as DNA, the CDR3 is TGTGCCAGCAGCCAAGCCGTTTTAGGTGAGCAGTTCTTC.